Detailed here is one TCR beta chain. Its antigen is not identified. There are 15 residues in the CDR3. Germline values: CDR1 MNHEY, CDR2 SVGAGI. V lost 2 bases, J lost 4 bases, and 15 bases lay in between. Molecular barcoding with unique molecular identifiers was used for the TCRbeta library. MiXCR, run by TCRdb on the PCR reads, gives a single entry per CDR3 protein. The data contain some 450,000 distinct CDR3 sequences, around two fifths of them seen just once; the ten biggest clones take up about 30%. The data were taken from a study of T-cell reconstitution after alpha-beta-depleted transplantation in children. Findings and caveats of the study: Newly produced T cells mostly provided counts and TCRbeta diversity after one year, as hyperexpanded clones declined. After transplant, at about two months, alpha-beta T cells were reportedly derived from several hundred expanded graft clones. Surviving recipient cells, namely T cells and thymic progenitors, were the source of high day-60 TCRbeta diversity in some patients.

This receptor was obtained from a girl aged 2-10 years with aplastic anemia, due to receive a stem cell transplant. Sample: PBMCs, taken before TCRalphabeta/CD19-depleted stem cell transplant. The chain carries TRBV6-5 and TRBJ2-7; perhaps D is TRBD1 or TRBD2 (6 bases each). For the CDR3, the DNA is TGTGCCAGCAGTTACCAACCAGGGGAGGTGTACGAGCAGTACTTC. Amino acids: CASSYQPGEVYEQYF.